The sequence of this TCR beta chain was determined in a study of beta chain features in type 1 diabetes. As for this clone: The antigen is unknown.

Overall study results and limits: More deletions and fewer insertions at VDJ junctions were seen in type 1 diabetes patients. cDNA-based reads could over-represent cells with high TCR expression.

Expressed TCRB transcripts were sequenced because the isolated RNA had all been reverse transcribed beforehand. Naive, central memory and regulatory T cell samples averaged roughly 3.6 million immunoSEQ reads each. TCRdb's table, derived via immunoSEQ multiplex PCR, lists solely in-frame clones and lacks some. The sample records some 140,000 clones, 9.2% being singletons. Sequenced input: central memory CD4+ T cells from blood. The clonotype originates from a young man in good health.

The CDR3 spells CASSLRTGLHNEQFF. In DNA, the CDR3 is TGTGCCAGCAGCTTAAGAACGGGACTGCACAATGAGCAGTTCTTC. This sequence joins TRBV11-2 and TRBJ2-1; tentative D call: TRBD2 (6 bases). The CDR3 consists of 15 residues. Germline-derived CDR1 and CDR2 are SGHAT and FQNNGV. V was cut by 2 bases and J by 5 bases, with 13 bases left in between.